The clone carrying this T cell receptor (beta chain) was detected many times. What it binds is not known. Trimming cost V 6 bases and J 4 bases, with 18 bases left between them. This CDR3 contains 15 residues. The entry originates in a study of T cells in Graves' hyperthyroidism and ophthalmopathy. Regarding the study as a whole: Within blood appeared most thyroid clonotypes that had expanded above 0.001. From stable hyperthyroidism, ophthalmopathy was separated by a 13 V-J model. Ophthalmopathy, as predicted by the model, came a median roughly 6.5 months after the prediction.

TCR beta CDR3 region amplification was performed from RNA transcripts. HTBI primers were employed in a first-round RT-PCR of the TCR CDR3. TCRdb processed the multiplex PCR reads anew with MiXCR; each CDR3 protein has one entry. The repertoire holds around 620,000 distinct CDR3 sequences, with more than 45% as singletons. Clinical symptoms, serum thyroxine, TRAb, thyroid ultrasound and orbital computed tomography informed diagnoses. The clonotype comes from an adult woman with Graves' disease, either hyperthyroidism or ophthalmopathy (not recorded which). The chain has TRBV12-3 or TRBV12-4 and TRBJ2-5, with D perhaps matching TRBD2 (5 bases). Sequencing was done on a sample of peripheral blood or thyroid tissue (not recorded which). For the CDR3, the DNA is TGTGCCAGCAGCTCGCATGACCGGGAACGAGAGACCCAGTACTTC. The encoded protein is CASSSHDRERETQYF.